The T cell receptor beta chain described here comes from a study of graft-versus-host responses after intestinal transplantation. Study details: Grafts were multivisceral, liver-intestinal, or isolated intestinal. Study observations and caveats: Among recipient marrow samples, GvH clones were found; some appeared first in ileum or blood. Allografts of one patient group, those with graft-donor T cell macrochimerism, had high graft-versus-host to host-versus-graft clonal ratios.

Assay used: immunoSEQ multiplex PCR; TCRdb lists only in-frame clones, some missing. The sample includes about 20,000 clones, roughly four fifths of them seen just once. The starting material, graft tissue, was processed to release intraepithelial and lamina propria lymphocytes. For this clone: As yet, its antigen is unknown.

CDR3 size: 12 residues. Germline CDR1 SEHNR, CDR2 FQNEAQ (reference sequence). Trimming removed 2 bases at V and 9 bases at J, with 8 bases between. This sequence was found in a human patient who received an intestinal transplant, so some T cells may come from the graft donor. This sample comprised ileum tissue, obtained 12 days after intestinal transplant. The V call is TRBV7-9, the J call TRBJ1-3; D remains ambiguous. DNA for the CDR3: TGTGCCAGCAGCTTACAAAGAGCCACCATATATTTT. Protein product: CASSLQRATIYF.